The 29 T cell receptor beta chains listed next were all sequenced from one sample in a study of cytomegalovirus exposure and HLA in healthy donors. The PCR was carried out with 60 Vbeta primers and 13 Jbeta primers. Only in-frame clones appear in the TCRdb table, and some are missing; sequencing was by immunoSEQ multiplex PCR. The sample records approximately 110,000 clones, just under 75% being singletons. What was sequenced was PBMCs. Receptors were obtained from a man aged 55 to 70 in good health and CMV-seropositive.

CDR3 bases: TGTGCCAGCAGCTTACAGACAGGAGGTAATGAAAAACTGTTTTTT. Its protein product is CASSLQTGGNEKLFF. V and J are TRBV5-6 and TRBJ1-4; D perhaps matches TRBD1 (6 bases). Per germline, CDR1 SGHDT and CDR2 YYEEEE. V was shortened by 2 bases and J by 4 bases, with 12 bases between the two germline ends. The CDR3 sequence is 15 residues long.

This rearrangement joins TRBV5-1 to TRBJ1-1; D not resolved. The CDR3 has 15 amino acids. Trimming took off 0 bases at V and 0 bases at J, with 9 bases between the two ends. CDR1 SGHRS and CDR2 YFSETQ come from the germline V gene. The CDR3 sequence: CASSLEPGMNTEAFF. The CDR3 DNA follows: TGCGCCAGCAGCTTGGAGCCGGGAATGAACACTGAAGCTTTCTTT.

Remarks on this clone: Relative to the germline gene, one junction end is altered; a read error may explain this. The V call is TRBV2, the J call TRBJ2-3; D may be TRBD1 (6 bases). The CDR3 is 12 residues long. The germline V gene encodes CDR1 SNHLY and CDR2 FYNNEI. The CDR3: CASTTGSDMQYF. CDR3 nucleotides: TGTGCCAGCACAACAGGGTCCGATATGCAGTATTTT. Full variable domain (outside the CDR3, taken from reference TRBV2 and TRBJ2-3): EPEVTQTPSHQVTQMGQEVILRCVPISNHLYFYWYRQILGQKVEFLVSFYNNEISEKSEIFDDQFSVERPDGSNFTLKIRSTKLEDSAMYFCASTTGSDMQYFGPGTRLTVL.

The chain has TRBV7-9 and TRBJ1-1; 7 nucleotides match TRBD1. Germline CDR1 SEHNR, CDR2 FQNEAQ (reference sequence). V shed 3 bases and J 3 bases; nucleotides not matched to a gene: 10. The CDR3 is made up of 16 amino acids. The DNA for the CDR3 is TGTGCCAGCAGCTTTAGTGTATGGCAGGGGGACACTGAAGCTTTCTTT. It specifies CASSFSVWQGDTEAFF.

This rearrangement joins TRBV10-2 to TRBJ2-2, with TRBD2 matching 8 bases. This CDR3 region has 18 residues. Germline V lookup: CDR1 WSHSY, CDR2 SAAADI. The V and J ends lost 8 bases and 3 bases, in that order; junction bases with no gene match: 17. CDR3 loop: CASARRVSGGLDTGELFF. The CDR3 region has the DNA TGCGCCAGCGCCCGCCGGGTCTCGGGGGGGTTAGACACCGGGGAGCTGTTTTTT.

The V gene is TRBV2, the J gene TRBJ2-3; 7 nucleotides match TRBD1. This CDR3 is built from 13 residues. After removal of 11 bases from V and 5 bases from J, the junction contained 10 bases not matched to a gene. In germline, CDR1 is SNHLY, CDR2 FYNNEI. Here the CDR3 reads CAGGRGFIDTQYF. As DNA, the CDR3 is TGTGCCGGGGGCAGGGGGTTTATAGATACGCAGTATTTT.

The chain employs TRBV6-1 and TRBJ2-7; D gene ambiguous. The V gene's germline CDR1 is MNHNS and CDR2 SASEGT. Deletions cut 6 bases from V and 2 bases from J, with 14 bases between. The CDR3 contains 14 residues. The DNA for the CDR3 is TGTGCCAGCAGCTACCAACAGCCAGCCTACGAGCAGTACTTC. Amino acids: CASSYQQPAYEQYF.

The rearrangement uses TRBV5-6 and TRBJ1-2, with D possibly TRBD1 on 6 matching bases. V dropped 4 bases and J dropped 4 bases, with 14 bases sitting between them. This CDR3 region has 14 residues. CDR1 and CDR2 (germline): SGHDT, YYEEEE. CDR3 in amino acids: CASSLTGQAYGYTF. DNA for the CDR3: TGTGCCAGCAGCCTGACAGGCCAGGCCTATGGCTACACCTTC.

V and J are TRBV19 and TRBJ2-6, with 7 bases matching TRBD2. CDR3 size: 16 residues. CDR1 and CDR2 from the germline V gene are LNHDA and SQIVND (reference sequence). J gave up 0 bases and V 6 bases, and 5 bases lay outside the gene matches. CDR3 loop: CASSISSGSGANVLTF. The CDR3 DNA reads TGTGCCAGTAGCATTTCTAGCGGCTCTGGGGCCAACGTCCTGACTTTC. Filled out from reference TRBV19 and TRBJ2-6, the complete variable domain reads DGGITQSPKYLFRKEGQNVTLSCEQNLNHDAMYWYRQDPGQGLRLIYYSQIVNDFQKGDIAEGYSVSREKKESFPLTVTSAQKNPTAFYLCASSISSGSGANVLTFGAGSRLTVL.

This chain uses TRBV11-3 with TRBJ2-1; the D is unclear. The V and J ends lost 0 bases and 5 bases respectively, with 11 bases between them. This CDR3 is built from 15 residues. Germline lookup yields CDR1 SGHNT and CDR2 YENEEA. The CDR3 spells CASSLDPGINNEQFF. The DNA for the CDR3 is TGTGCCAGCAGCTTAGACCCGGGTATCAACAATGAGCAGTTCTTC.

The V and J genes are TRBV7-8 and TRBJ2-7; 15 positions match TRBD2. Germline CDR1 SGHVS, CDR2 FQNEAQ. V lost 5 bases, J lost 2 bases, and 10 bases stayed unmatched. CDR3 size: 18 residues. Here the CDR3 DNA reads TGTGCCAGCAGCCCATACGGGACTAGCGGGGGGCGGCCCTACGAGCAGTACTTC. As protein: CASSPYGTSGGRPYEQYF. The entire variable domain, with the rest obtained from reference TRBV7-8 and TRBJ2-7, is as follows: GAGVSQSPRYKVAKRGQDVALRCDPISGHVSLFWYQQALGQGPEFLTYFQNEAQLDKSGLPSDRFFAERPEGSVSTLKIQRTQQEDSAVYLCASSPYGTSGGRPYEQYFGPGTRLTVT.

The rearrangement uses TRBV5-1 and TRBJ2-3; 10 bases align to TRBD1. This CDR3 is 17 amino acids long. The germline V gene encodes CDR1 SGHRS and CDR2 YFSETQ. Unmatched junction bases numbered 13, after V lost 4 bases and J lost 5 bases. DNA of the CDR3: TGCGCCAGCAGCCCACCGGGGGACAGGGGAGGAGGAGATACGCAGTATTTT. Amino acid sequence: CASSPPGDRGGGDTQYF. The variable domain in full, with the rest retrieved from reference TRBV5-1 and TRBJ2-3, is KAGVTQTPRYLIKTRGQQVTLSCSPISGHRSVSWYQQTPGQGLQFLFEYFSETQRNKGNFPGRFSGRQFSNSRSEMNVSTLELGDSALYLCASSPPGDRGGGDTQYFGPGTRLTVL.

This clone was detected only a few times. The CDR3 DNA is TGTGCCAGCAGCGTAGGGCTAGCAGAGTACAATGAGCAGTTCTTC. Residues: CASSVGLAEYNEQFF. The V gene is TRBV9, the J gene TRBJ2-1, with a tentative D call TRBD2 (5 bases). CDR1 and CDR2 (germline): SGDLS, YYNGEE. V was shortened by 0 bases and J by 4 bases, with 11 bases between the two germline ends. The CDR3 is 15 residues long. Full variable domain (missing parts from reference TRBV9 and TRBJ2-1): DSGVTQTPKHLITATGQRVTLRCSPRSGDLSVYWYQQSLDQGLQFLIQYYNGEERAKGNILERFSAQQFPDLHSELNLSSLELGDSALYFCASSVGLAEYNEQFFGPGTRLTVL.

The sample holds a few counts of this clone. The CDR3 reads CASSELAQGLGPRELFF. DNA for the CDR3: TGTGCCAGCAGTGAACTAGCACAGGGGTTGGGTCCCCGGGAGCTGTTTTTT. The rearrangement joins TRBV6-1 to TRBJ2-2, with TRBD1 matching over 7 bases. The CDR3 loop spans 17 amino acids. Germline CDR1 and CDR2: MNHNS and SASEGT. The junction had 15 bases not matched to a gene; V was cut back by 2 bases and J by 9 bases.

This clone was seen just once. The V and J genes are TRBV18 and TRBJ2-1; no clear D gene. CDR3 size: 14 residues. Per germline, CDR1 KGHSH and CDR2 LQKENI. V was trimmed by 0 bases and J by 6 bases, leaving 9 bases between them. For the CDR3, the DNA is TGTGCCAGCTCACCACCGAGCGACGCCAATGAGCAGTTCTTC. Protein: CASSPPSDANEQFF.

V usage is TRBV30 and J usage is TRBJ1-2, with 8 bases aligning to TRBD1. Germline V lookup: CDR1 GTSNPN, CDR2 SVGIG (reference sequence). The CDR3 spans 13 residues. With V trimmed by 2 bases and J by 6 bases, 5 bases remained unmatched. DNA for the CDR3: TGTGCCTGGAGTCGACAGGGGACGGATGGCTACACCTTC. It is translated as CAWSRQGTDGYTF.

The J gene is TRBJ1-5, the V gene TRBV2; D gene unclear. Germline assignment: CDR1 SNHLY and CDR2 FYNNEI. The CDR3 length is 12 residues. Trimming left V 7 bases short and J 5 bases short, with 9 bases between. CDR3 in amino acids: CASKEVYQPQHF. Here the CDR3 DNA reads TGTGCCAGCAAAGAGGTTTATCAGCCCCAGCATTTT.

V gene TRBV27 combines with J gene TRBJ2-2, with TRBD1 identical over 10 bases. CDR1 and CDR2 (germline): MNHEY, SMNVEV (reference sequence). V lost 5 bases and J lost 3; bases outside the gene matches: 3. The CDR3 consists of 15 residues. The CDR3 sequence: CASSPDRGDTGELFF. CDR3 sequence (DNA): TGTGCCAGCAGTCCGGACAGGGGGGACACCGGGGAGCTGTTTTTT.

The chain employs TRBV4-1 and TRBJ1-2, with 7 bases aligning to TRBD1. The J segment lost 1 base and the V segment lost 7 bases, leaving 6 bases of the junction unmatched. Germline V CDR1 and CDR2: MGHRA, YSYEKL. This CDR3 region has 14 residues. The CDR3 region is CASNPRGNNYGYTF. For the CDR3, the DNA is TGCGCCAGCAACCCCAGGGGGAATAACTATGGCTACACCTTC.

This clone was detected once. J is TRBJ2-2 and V is TRBV6-5; TRBD1 is a possible D gene (6 bases). The CDR3 sequence is 15 residues long. V lost 2 bases and J lost 8, with 15 bases in between. In germline, CDR1 is MNHEY, CDR2 SVGAGI. The chain's CDR3 is CASSYVSGERGELFF. CDR3 nucleotide sequence: TGTGCCAGCAGTTACGTCTCAGGGGAGAGGGGGGAGCTGTTTTTT.

The rearrangement uses TRBV2 and TRBJ1-1; weak D call: TRBD1 (6 bases). Germline V gene lookup returns CDR1 SNHLY and CDR2 FYNNEI. V dropped 6 bases and J dropped 5 bases, with 13 bases sitting between them. The CDR3 spans 13 residues. For the CDR3, the DNA is TGTGCCAGCAGAGACAGGTTGTGGACTGAAGCTTTCTTT. Its translation is CASRDRLWTEAFF.

This clone was found a few times. The chain carries TRBV28 and TRBJ1-1; 9 positions agree with TRBD1. The CDR3 totals 13 residues. Losses at the gene ends were 5 bases for V and 8 bases for J; bases not matched to a gene: 6. In germline, CDR1 is MDHEN, CDR2 SYDVKM. CDR3 loop: CASSPQTGGEAFF. The CDR3 region has the DNA TGTGCCAGCAGTCCCCAGACAGGGGGGGAAGCTTTCTTT.

V and J are TRBV6-6 and TRBJ2-7; TRBD2 matches at 11 bases. Per germline, CDR1 MNHNY and CDR2 SVGAGI (reference sequence). The length of the CDR3 is 15 residues. With V trimmed by 2 bases and J by 0 bases, 0 bases remained unmatched. In DNA form, the CDR3 reads TGTGCCAGCAGTTACCTAGCGGGGGGCTCCTACGAGCAGTACTTC. Amino acid sequence: CASSYLAGGSYEQYF.

The chain employs TRBV18 and TRBJ1-1, with a weak D call TRBD1 (5 bases). Germline V gene lookup returns CDR1 KGHSH and CDR2 LQKENI. Trimming stripped 6 bases from V and 7 bases from J, with 18 bases between. The CDR3 sequence is 14 residues long. The CDR3 DNA is TGTGCCAGCTCGCTCATGGGGGGTAATGTTGAAGCTTTCTTT. Its translation: CASSLMGGNVEAFF.

This clone was found a few times. The V call is TRBV6-1, the J call TRBJ1-6; D unclear. From germline, CDR1 is MNHNS and CDR2 SASEGT. This CDR3 spans 15 amino acids. The V end was cut by 0 bases, the J end by 5 bases, with 8 bases between. CDR3 sequence: CASSEANSNNSPLHF. The CDR3 coding sequence is TGTGCCAGCAGTGAAGCTAACAGCAATAATTCACCCCTCCACTTT.

The CDR3 nucleotides are TGTGCCAGCAGTGACTCTGGTAGGGGTGGCTACACCTTC. This gives the protein CASSDSGRGGYTF. The V call is TRBV6-4, the J call TRBJ1-2; weak D call: TRBD1 (5 bases). Trimming left V 0 bases short and J 7 bases short, with 9 bases between. Germline CDR1 and CDR2: MRHNA and SNTAGT. The CDR3 extends over 13 amino acids.

V usage is TRBV7-6 and J usage is TRBJ2-1, with TRBD1 matching 7 bases. CDR1 and CDR2 (germline): SGHVS, FNYEAQ. V lost 5 bases and J lost 6; bases outside the gene matches: 4. The CDR3 spans 13 residues. CDR3 residues: CASSGTAGNEQFF. The CDR3 coding sequence is TGTGCCAGCAGCGGGACAGCAGGCAATGAGCAGTTCTTC.

The V call is TRBV2, the J call TRBJ2-1; D gene unclear. V lost 6 bases and J 8 bases, leaving 17 bases between the germline ends. This CDR3 is built from 14 residues. Looked up from germline, CDR1 is SNHLY and CDR2 is FYNNEI. This chain's CDR3 is CASRPPLVSDEQFF. The CDR3 DNA reads as TGTGCCAGCAGACCCCCCCTGGTCTCAGATGAGCAGTTCTTC.

This sequence joins TRBV2 and TRBJ2-6, with D unresolved. CDR3 length: 16 amino acids. Per germline, CDR1 SNHLY and CDR2 FYNNEI. Trimming removed 5 bases from V and 2 bases from J, with 13 bases in between. This CDR3 reads CASSMGRTPGANVLTF. CDR3 nucleotide sequence: TGTGCCAGCAGTATGGGCAGAACCCCTGGGGCCAACGTCCTGACTTTC.